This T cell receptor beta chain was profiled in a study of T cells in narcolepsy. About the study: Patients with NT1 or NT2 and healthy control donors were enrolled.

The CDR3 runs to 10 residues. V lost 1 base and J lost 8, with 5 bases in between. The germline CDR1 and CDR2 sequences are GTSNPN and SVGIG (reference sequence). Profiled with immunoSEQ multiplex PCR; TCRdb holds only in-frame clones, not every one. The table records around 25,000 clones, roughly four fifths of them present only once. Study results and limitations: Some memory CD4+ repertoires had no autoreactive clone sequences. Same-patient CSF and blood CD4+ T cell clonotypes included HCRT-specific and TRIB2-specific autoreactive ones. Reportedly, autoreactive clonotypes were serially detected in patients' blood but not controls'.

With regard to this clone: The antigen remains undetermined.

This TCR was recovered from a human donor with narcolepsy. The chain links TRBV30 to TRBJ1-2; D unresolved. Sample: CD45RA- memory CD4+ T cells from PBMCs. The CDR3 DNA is TGTGCCTGGAGTGCTTCCGGCTACACCTTC. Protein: CAWSASGYTF.